The entry below describes one TCR beta chain. Data came from immunoSEQ multiplex PCR; TCRdb stores just in-frame clones and leaves some out. This table holds under 600,000 clones, 80% to 90% found once. The sample's treatment: about 20 received Ad26.COV2.S at low or high dose, single or two shots; a few received placebo; per-sample allocation not given. Sample collection was performed on day 63 after the first vaccine or placebo injection. Donor was an adult aged 18-55 years in Boston. This CDR3 has 11 residues. Germline V gene data show CDR1 as MDHEN and CDR2 as SYDVKM. V lost 6 bases, J lost 3 bases, and 5 bases lay in between. These data come from a study of Ad26.COV2.S vaccination and SARS-CoV-2 variants.

Sequencing used peripheral blood, obtained in a trial of Ad26.COV2.S vaccine versus placebo. The clonotype originates from a person between 18 and 60 years old who received the Ad26.COV2.S COVID-19 vaccine or a placebo. The rearrangement uses TRBV28 and TRBJ1-1, with D unclear. CDR3 DNA: TGTGCCAGCAGATCCTACACTGAAGCTTTCTTT. This translates into CASRSYTEAFF.